The T cell receptor beta chain described here comes from a study of T cell responses to AZD1222 COVID-19 vaccine. Whole-study context: Pooling covered second doses at about 4 or about 12 weeks.

This table comes from immunoSEQ multiplex PCR, and its TCRdb copy is limited to in-frame clones, with some not included. The sample records some 85,000 clones, around 90% being singletons. General study points: Vaccine-associated CD4 TCRs ranged over spike, dominating at 160-218 and 743-854.

Details on this clone: Its specificity is not known.

The CDR3 runs 13 residues. V was clipped by 4 bases and J by 0 bases, with 4 bases between them. The chain has TRBV12-3 or TRBV12-4 and TRBJ2-1; D is undetermined. This receptor was obtained from an adult in good health. The sample was peripheral blood, taken on day 0 of AZD1222 vaccination. The CDR3: CASSWSSYNEQFF. CDR3 DNA: TGTGCCAGCAGTTGGTCCTCCTACAATGAGCAGTTCTTC.